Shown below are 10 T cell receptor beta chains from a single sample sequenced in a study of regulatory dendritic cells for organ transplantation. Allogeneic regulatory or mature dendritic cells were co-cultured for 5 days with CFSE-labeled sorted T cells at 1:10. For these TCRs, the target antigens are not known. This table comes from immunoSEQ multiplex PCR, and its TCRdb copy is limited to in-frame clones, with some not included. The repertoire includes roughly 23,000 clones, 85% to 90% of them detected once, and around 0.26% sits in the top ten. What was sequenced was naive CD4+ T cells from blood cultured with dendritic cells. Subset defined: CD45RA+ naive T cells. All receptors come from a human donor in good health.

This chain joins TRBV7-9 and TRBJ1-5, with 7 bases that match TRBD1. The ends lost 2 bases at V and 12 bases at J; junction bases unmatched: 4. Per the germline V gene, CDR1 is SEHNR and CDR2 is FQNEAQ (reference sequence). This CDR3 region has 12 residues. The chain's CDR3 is CASSLQTGSQHF. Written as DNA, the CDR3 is TGTGCCAGCAGCTTACAGACAGGGAGCCAGCATTTT.

CDR3 nucleotides: TGCGCCAGCAGCCAAGATCCCGCGAGAGGGAACAAAAACATTCAGTACTTC. Protein: CASSQDPARGNKNIQYF. The genes are TRBV4-3 and TRBJ2-4; possible D gene TRBD2, 5 bases. V lost 0 bases and J 3 bases, leaving 15 bases between the germline ends. The CDR3 loop spans 17 amino acids. The germline V gene encodes CDR1 LGHNA and CDR2 YSLEER.

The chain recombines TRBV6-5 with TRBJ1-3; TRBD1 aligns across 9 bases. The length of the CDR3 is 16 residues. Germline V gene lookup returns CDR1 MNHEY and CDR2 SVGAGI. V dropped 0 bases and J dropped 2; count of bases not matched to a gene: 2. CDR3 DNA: TGTGCCAGCAGTTACTCGAGACAGGGGGCTGGAAACACCATATATTTT. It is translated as CASSYSRQGAGNTIYF.

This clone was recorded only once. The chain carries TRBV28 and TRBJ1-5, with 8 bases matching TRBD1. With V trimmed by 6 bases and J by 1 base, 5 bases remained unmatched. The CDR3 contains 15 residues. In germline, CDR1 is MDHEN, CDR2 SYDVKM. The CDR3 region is CASRFWDRSNQPQHF. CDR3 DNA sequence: TGTGCCAGCAGATTTTGGGACAGGAGCAATCAGCCCCAGCATTTT.

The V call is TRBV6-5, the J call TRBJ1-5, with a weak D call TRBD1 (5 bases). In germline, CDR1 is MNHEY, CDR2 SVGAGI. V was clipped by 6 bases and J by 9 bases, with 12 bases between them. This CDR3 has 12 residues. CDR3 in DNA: TGTGCCAGCAGAGGGGAATTAGGGCCCCAGCATTTT. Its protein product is CASRGELGPQHF.

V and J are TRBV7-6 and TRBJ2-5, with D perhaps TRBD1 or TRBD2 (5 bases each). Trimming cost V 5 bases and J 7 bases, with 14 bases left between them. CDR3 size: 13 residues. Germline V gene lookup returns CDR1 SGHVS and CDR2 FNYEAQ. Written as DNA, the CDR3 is TGTGCCAGCAGCCGGGACCCCCCCGGGACCCAGTACTTC. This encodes CASSRDPPGTQYF.

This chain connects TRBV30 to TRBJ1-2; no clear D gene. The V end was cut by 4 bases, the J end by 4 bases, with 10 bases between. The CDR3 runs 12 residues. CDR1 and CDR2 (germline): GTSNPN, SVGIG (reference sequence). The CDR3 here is CAWNQALYGYTF. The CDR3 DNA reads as TGTGCCTGGAACCAGGCCCTCTATGGCTACACCTTC.

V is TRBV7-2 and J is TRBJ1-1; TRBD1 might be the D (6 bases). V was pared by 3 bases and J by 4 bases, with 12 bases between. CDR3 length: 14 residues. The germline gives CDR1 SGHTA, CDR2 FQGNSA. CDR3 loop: CASSFYREATEAFF. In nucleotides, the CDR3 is TGTGCCAGCAGCTTTTACAGGGAGGCCACTGAAGCTTTCTTT. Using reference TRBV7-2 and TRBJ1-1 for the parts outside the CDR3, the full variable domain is GAGVSQSPSNKVTEKGKDVELRCDPISGHTALYWYRQSLGQGLEFLIYFQGNSAPDKSGLPSDRFSAERTGGSVSTLTIQRTQQEDSAVYLCASSFYREATEAFFGQGTRLTVV.

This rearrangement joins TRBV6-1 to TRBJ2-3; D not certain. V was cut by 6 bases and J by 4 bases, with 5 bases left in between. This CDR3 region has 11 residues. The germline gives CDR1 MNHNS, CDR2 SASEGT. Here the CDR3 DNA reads TGTGCCAGCAGCGCATCAGATACGCAGTATTTT. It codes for CASSASDTQYF.

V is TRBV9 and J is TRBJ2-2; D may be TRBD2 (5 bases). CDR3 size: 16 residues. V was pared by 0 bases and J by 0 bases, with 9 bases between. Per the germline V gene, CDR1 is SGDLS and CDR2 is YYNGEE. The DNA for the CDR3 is TGTGCCAGCAGCGTAGGTCGGGAAACGAACACCGGGGAGCTGTTTTTT. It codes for CASSVGRETNTGELFF.